Below are 16 T cell receptor beta chains sequenced from a single sample in a study of T cell repertoires in cytomegalovirus infection. These receptors are not linked to any known antigen. TCRdb re-called the reads through MiXCR, storing one row per CDR3 protein. The profile shows hundreds of thousands of distinct CDR3 sequences, 33% of them singletons. The sample here was cultured PBMCs, taken from culture after CMV antigen stimulation. The receptors were gathered from a human donor in good health (CMV status not recorded). Some clones in this sample may be carry-over from other donors' samples.

The rearrangement joins TRBV6-5 to TRBJ1-1; no clear D gene. V was trimmed by 0 bases and J by 9 bases, leaving 8 bases between them. The CDR3 contains 12 residues. Germline CDR1 is MNHEY and CDR2 is SVGAGI. The CDR3 nucleotides read TGTGCCAGCAGTTACTCGAGTGGAAAAGCTTTCTTT. Translated, it gives CASSYSSGKAFF.

This chain joins TRBV19 and TRBJ2-7; D may be TRBD1 or TRBD2 (6 bases each). The V end lost 9 bases, the J end lost 2 bases, and 17 bases lay between the germline ends. The CDR3 runs to 14 residues. Germline-derived CDR1 and CDR2 are LNHDA and SQIVND (reference sequence). The CDR3 DNA reads as TGTGCCAGCAGAGAGTCGGGGGCCGCCTACGAGCAGTACTTC. Its translation is CASRESGAAYEQYF.

The chain links TRBV7-9 to TRBJ2-2; tentative D call: TRBD1 (5 bases). CDR1 is SEHNR, CDR2 FQNEAQ, per germline (reference sequence). The germline V and J ends were trimmed by 6 bases and 7 bases, with 18 bases remaining between them. The CDR3 covers 15 residues. The CDR3 DNA reads as TGTGCCAGCAGTTACCTAAAAGGGGTGATCGGGGAGCTGTTTTTT. It yields the protein CASSYLKGVIGELFF.

There are many counts of this clonotype. The chain is built from TRBV12-5 and TRBJ2-5, with 12 nucleotides matching TRBD2. V was pared by 4 bases and J by 4 bases, with 4 bases of the junction left unmatched. Germline V gene sequence: CDR1 LGHNT, CDR2 FRNRAP. The CDR3 covers 15 residues. CDR3 amino acids: CASGSGLAGSETQYF. The CDR3 nucleotides are TGTGCTAGTGGTTCCGGACTAGCGGGATCAGAGACCCAGTACTTC.

This clonotype came up a few times. The chain employs TRBV11-3 and TRBJ2-3, with a tentative D call TRBD1 (5 bases). The CDR3 runs 14 residues. The germline V gene encodes CDR1 SGHNT and CDR2 YENEEA. Trimming took 4 bases from V and 2 from J, leaving 10 bases between them. The CDR3 loop is CASSSDRYTDTQYF. CDR3 bases: TGTGCCAGCAGCTCAGACAGATACACAGATACGCAGTATTTT.

This clonotype was counted only a few times. The chain joins TRBV7-9 to TRBJ1-1, with D unresolved. Germline loops: CDR1 SEHNR, CDR2 FQNEAQ (reference sequence). The CDR3 length is 14 residues. Trimming cost V 3 bases and J 1 base, with 9 bases left between them. The CDR3 is CASSLNIRNTEAFF. The CDR3, as DNA: TGTGCCAGCAGCTTGAACATAAGGAACACTGAAGCTTTCTTT. Full variable domain (outside the CDR3, taken from reference TRBV7-9 and TRBJ1-1): DTGVSQNPRHKITKRGQNVTFRCDPISEHNRLYWYRQTLGQGPEFLTYFQNEAQLEKSRLLSDRFSAERPKGSFSTLEIQRTEQGDSAMYLCASSLNIRNTEAFFGQGTRLTVV.

The sample holds a few counts of this clonotype. This sequence joins TRBV27 and TRBJ2-4, with D possibly TRBD1 on 6 matching bases. Germline-derived CDR1 and CDR2 are MNHEY and SMNVEV (reference sequence). The CDR3 has 16 residues. Trimming took 6 bases from V and 3 from J, leaving 18 bases between them. CDR3 region: CASRSLGAGGKNIQYF. The CDR3 coding sequence is TGTGCCAGCAGATCTTTGGGGGCTGGAGGCAAAAACATTCAGTACTTC.

This chain uses TRBV19 with TRBJ1-6; no clear D gene. Deletions cut 5 bases from V and 8 bases from J, with 10 bases between. The germline gives CDR1 LNHDA, CDR2 SQIVND (reference sequence). The CDR3 is 13 residues long. The chain's CDR3 is CASSSNSDSPLHF. CDR3 nucleotides: TGTGCCAGTAGTTCTAACTCTGATTCACCCCTCCACTTT.

The sample holds many counts of this clonotype. The CDR3 is CASSPGSHYGYTF. The CDR3 DNA is TGTGCCAGCTCCCCGGGGTCCCACTATGGCTACACCTTC. V usage is TRBV7-2 and J usage is TRBJ1-2, with no clear D. The V gene lost 8 bases and the J gene lost 3 bases, with 13 bases spanning the gap. The CDR3 is 13 residues long. CDR1 is SGHTA and CDR2 is FQGNSA in the germline V gene.

The chain recombines TRBV20-1 with TRBJ1-2; TRBD1 matches at 7 bases. This CDR3 has 11 amino acids. The junction had 2 bases not matched to a gene; V was cut back by 3 bases and J by 7 bases. The V gene's germline CDR1 is DFQATT and CDR2 SNEGSKA (reference sequence). The CDR3 region has the DNA TGCAGTGCTAGCGACAGGGTTGGCTACACCTTC. This encodes CSASDRVGYTF.

The rearrangement links TRBV7-2 to TRBJ2-3; 12 positions match TRBD2. The length of the CDR3 is 17 residues. CDR1 is SGHTA, CDR2 FQGNSA, per germline. Trimming at V came to 2 bases and at J to 5 bases, leaving 8 bases not matched to a gene. As DNA, the CDR3 is TGTGCCAGCAGCTTACCTGGACTAGCGGGGTCGCGAGATACGCAGTATTTT. This gives the protein CASSLPGLAGSRDTQYF. The full variable domain, completed using reference TRBV7-2 and TRBJ2-3, is GAGVSQSPSNKVTEKGKDVELRCDPISGHTALYWYRQSLGQGLEFLIYFQGNSAPDKSGLPSDRFSAERTGGSVSTLTIQRTQQEDSAVYLCASSLPGLAGSRDTQYFGPGTRLTVL.

This clonotype was observed a few times. V is TRBV19 and J is TRBJ1-4; D not certain. The CDR3 spans 16 residues. Germline loops: CDR1 LNHDA, CDR2 SQIVND (reference sequence). The V and J ends lost 5 bases and 5 bases respectively, with 18 bases between them. The CDR3 reads CASSPGALRGNEKLFF. CDR3 coding DNA: TGTGCCAGTAGTCCGGGAGCCCTACGGGGAAATGAAAAACTGTTTTTT.

The J gene is TRBJ2-7, the V gene TRBV11-2, with TRBD1 matching over 7 bases. V shed 5 bases and J 0 bases; nucleotides not matched to a gene: 10. The CDR3 spans 16 residues. Germline loops: CDR1 SGHAT, CDR2 FQNNGV. In DNA form, the CDR3 reads TGTGCCAGCAGCCCGCTGGACAGGAGGAGCTCCTACGAGCAGTACTTC. This gives the protein CASSPLDRRSSYEQYF.

This clonotype has just a few counts. This chain links TRBV11-3 with TRBJ1-5, with D tentatively TRBD1 (6 bases). The CDR3 length is 16 residues. Germline V gives CDR1 SGHNT, CDR2 YENEEA. V shed 1 base and J shed 10 bases, with 20 bases lying between them. The CDR3 nucleotides are TGTGCCAGCAGCTTAGGGGGGGCGAGAGCCCTCAGCCCCCAGCATTTT. Translated, it gives CASSLGGARALSPQHF.

This clonotype was counted a few times. The chain uses TRBV27 and TRBJ1-1; D is ambiguous. The CDR3 runs to 16 residues. Germline assignment: CDR1 MNHEY and CDR2 SMNVEV (reference sequence). Trimming removed 2 bases at V and 0 bases at J, with 13 bases between. The CDR3 DNA follows: TGTGCCAGCAGTTTACGACGGACGATTGTGAACACTGAAGCTTTCTTT. Protein product: CASSLRRTIVNTEAFF.

The rearrangement uses TRBV7-2 and TRBJ2-2, with D perhaps TRBD2 (6 bases). Germline V CDR1 and CDR2: SGHTA, FQGNSA. The CDR3 has 15 amino acids. V dropped 1 base and J dropped 4 bases, with 10 bases sitting between them. The CDR3 DNA sequence: TGTGCCAGCAGCTTAGTGGGCGGGGTCACCGGGGAGCTGTTTTTT. Protein sequence: CASSLVGGVTGELFF.